The sequence of this T cell receptor beta chain was determined in a study of CD8+ T cells in alopecia areata. TCR sequencing used cDNA made by reverse transcription of extracted RNA. Some clones are missing from TCRdb's copy, which holds only in-frame ones; the method was immunoSEQ multiplex PCR. The sample includes roughly 190,000 clones, about 65% of them seen just once. Trimming took 3 bases from V and 7 from J, leaving 13 bases between them. CDR3 size: 14 residues. Germline assignment: CDR1 MGHDK and CDR2 SYGVNS. Treatment described: oral pan-JAK inhibitor, 5-10 mg twice daily. The sequenced sample was CD4+ T cells sorted from blood, obtained between weeks 47 and 50, from a patient treated with tofacitinib. V gene TRBV25-1 combines with J gene TRBJ2-1, with a possible D match to TRBD2 (6 bases). This receptor was identified in a human donor with alopecia areata. CDR3 sequence (DNA): TGTGCCAGCAGTGAGTTTTCAGGGAGGAATGAGCAGTTCTTC. This gives the protein CASSEFSGRNEQFF.